This T cell receptor beta chain was recorded in a study of cytomegalovirus exposure and HLA in healthy donors. The CDR3 runs to 16 residues. Germline-derived CDR1 and CDR2 are MNHEY and SVGAGI. Trimming removed 0 bases from V and 5 bases from J; junction bases left unmatched: 9. A note on this clone: Its antigen remains unidentified.

Study results and caveats: The authors judged a highly shared variant cluster likely a sequencing artifact. Previously analyzed data showed that most TCR beta V segments were productive at a frequency of about 90% or about 30%. Researchers had no immune exposure information except CMV serostatus available.

Use of 60 Vbeta and 13 Jbeta primers characterized the PCR. Sequenced by immunoSEQ multiplex PCR; TCRdb stores in-frame clones only, minus some. Found here are 110,000 to 150,000 clones, around 75% of them singletons; the top ten hold around 7%. This sequence was found in a man aged 25-45 years in good health and CMV-seronegative. The J gene is TRBJ2-5, the V gene TRBV6-5, with 7 bases that match TRBD1. The sample taken for sequencing was PBMCs. CDR3 sequence (DNA): TGTGCCAGCAGTTACTCCTACAGGGGTTTGCGGGAGACCCAGTACTTC. Its protein is CASSYSYRGLRETQYF.